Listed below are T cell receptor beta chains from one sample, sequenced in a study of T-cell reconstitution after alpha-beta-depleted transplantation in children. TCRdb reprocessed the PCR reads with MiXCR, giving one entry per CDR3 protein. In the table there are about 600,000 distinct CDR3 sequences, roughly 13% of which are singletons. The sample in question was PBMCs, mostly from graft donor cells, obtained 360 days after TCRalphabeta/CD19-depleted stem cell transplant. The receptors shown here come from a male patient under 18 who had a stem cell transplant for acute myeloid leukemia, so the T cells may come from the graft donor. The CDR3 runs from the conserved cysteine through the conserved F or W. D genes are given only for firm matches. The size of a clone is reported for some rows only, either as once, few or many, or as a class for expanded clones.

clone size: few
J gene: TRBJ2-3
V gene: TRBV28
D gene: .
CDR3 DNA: TGTGCCAGCAGTCTCCTTCTTAGGACAGATACGCAGTATTTT
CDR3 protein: CASSLLLRTDTQYF

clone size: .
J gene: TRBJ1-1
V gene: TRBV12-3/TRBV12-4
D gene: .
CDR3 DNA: TGTGCCAGCAGTTTAGCTGGACTGTGGAACACTGAAGCTTTCTTT
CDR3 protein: CASSLAGLWNTEAFF

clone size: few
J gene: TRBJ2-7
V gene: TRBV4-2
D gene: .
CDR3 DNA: TGTGCCAGCAGCCAAGATCTGCAGGGGGGAAAGTGGGAGCAGTACTTC
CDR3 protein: CASSQDLQGGKWEQYF

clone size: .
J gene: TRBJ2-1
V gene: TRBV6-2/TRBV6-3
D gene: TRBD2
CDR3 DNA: TGTGCCAGCAGTTACCCCCTAGCGGGAGGGCCCCGCAATGAGCAGTTCTTC
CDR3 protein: CASSYPLAGGPRNEQFF

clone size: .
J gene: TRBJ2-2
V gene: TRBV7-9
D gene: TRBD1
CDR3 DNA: TGTGCCAGCAGCCGGGTCTTGGACAGGGGCTACACCGGGGAGCTGTTTTTT
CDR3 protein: CASSRVLDRGYTGELFF

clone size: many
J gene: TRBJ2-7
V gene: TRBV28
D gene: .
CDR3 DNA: TGTGCCAGCAGTTTGGACGGGTTCTACGAGCAGTACTTC
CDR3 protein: CASSLDGFYEQYF

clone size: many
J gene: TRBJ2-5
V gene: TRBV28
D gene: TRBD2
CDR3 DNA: TGTGCCAGCAGTGTGTGGGGACTAGCGGACAGATTGCGAGAGACCCAGTACTTC
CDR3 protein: CASSVWGLADRLRETQYF

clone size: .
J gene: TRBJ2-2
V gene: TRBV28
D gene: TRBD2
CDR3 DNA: TGTGCCAGCAGTTCGGCTAGCGGGATCACCGGGGAGCTGTTTTTT
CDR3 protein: CASSSASGITGELFF

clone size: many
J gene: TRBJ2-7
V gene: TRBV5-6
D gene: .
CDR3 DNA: TGTGCCAGCAGCGATCCACGGGGATACGAGCAGTACTTC
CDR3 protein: CASSDPRGYEQYF

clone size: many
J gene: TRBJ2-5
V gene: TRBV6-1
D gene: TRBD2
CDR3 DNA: TGTGCCAGCACGCAAGGACTAGCGGGAGAGACCCAGTACTTC
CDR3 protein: CASTQGLAGETQYF

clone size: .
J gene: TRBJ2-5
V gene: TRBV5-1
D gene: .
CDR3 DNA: TGCGCCAGCAGCTTGGCCACGGACCAAGAGACCCAGTACTTC
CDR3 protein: CASSLATDQETQYF

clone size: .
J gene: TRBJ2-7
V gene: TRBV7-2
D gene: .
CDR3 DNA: TGTGCCAGCAGCTTAGGACTGGGTTCGTGGGAGCAGTACTTC
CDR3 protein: CASSLGLGSWEQYF

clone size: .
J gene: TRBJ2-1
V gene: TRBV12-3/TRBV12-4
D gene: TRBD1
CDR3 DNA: TGTGCCAGCACCCCGACAGGGGGTTTATACAATGAGCAGTTCTTC
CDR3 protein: CASTPTGGLYNEQFF

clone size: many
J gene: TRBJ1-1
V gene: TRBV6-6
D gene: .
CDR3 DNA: TGTGCCAGCAGAAACAGGGAAACTGAAGCTTTCTTT
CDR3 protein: CASRNRETEAFF

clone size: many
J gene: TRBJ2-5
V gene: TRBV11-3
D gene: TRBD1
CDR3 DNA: TGTGCCAGCAGCTTACGGACAGGGTCCCAAGAGACCCAGTACTTC
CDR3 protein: CASSLRTGSQETQYF

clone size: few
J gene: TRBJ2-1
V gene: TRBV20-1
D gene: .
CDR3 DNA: TGCTGTGCCTTGATAAGTGGGGCCAGCTCCTACAATGAGCAGTTCTTC
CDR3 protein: CCALISGASSYNEQFF

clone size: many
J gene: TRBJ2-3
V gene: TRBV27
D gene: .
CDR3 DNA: TGTGCCAGCAGTTTCCGAGGTACCCGCACAGATACGCAGTATTTT
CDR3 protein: CASSFRGTRTDTQYF

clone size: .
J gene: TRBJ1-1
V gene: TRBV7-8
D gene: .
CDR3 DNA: TGTGCCAGCAGCCCCGGCTTCCGGGGCAGAGCGGAAGCTTTCTTT
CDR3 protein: CASSPGFRGRAEAFF

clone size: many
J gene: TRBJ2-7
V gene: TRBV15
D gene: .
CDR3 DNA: TGTGCCACCAGCTCCCGCGACTTGATTTCCTACGAGCAGTACTTC
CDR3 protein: CATSSRDLISYEQYF

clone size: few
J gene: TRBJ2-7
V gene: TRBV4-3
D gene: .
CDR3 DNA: TGCGCCAGCAGCCAAGGGAGTATTAGAGTTTGGGGATCCTACGAGCAGTACTTC
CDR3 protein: CASSQGSIRVWGSYEQYF

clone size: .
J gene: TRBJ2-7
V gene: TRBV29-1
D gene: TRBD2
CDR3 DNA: TGCAGCGTGAGGAGCGGGGACTCCTACGAGCAGTACTTC
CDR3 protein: CSVRSGDSYEQYF

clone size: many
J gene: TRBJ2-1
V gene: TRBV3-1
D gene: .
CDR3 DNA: TGTGCCAGCAGCCAAGATGGGGGGCTAGGGCAGTTCTTC
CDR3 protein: CASSQDGGLGQFF

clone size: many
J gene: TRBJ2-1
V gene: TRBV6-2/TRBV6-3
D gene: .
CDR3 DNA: TGTGCCAGCGGTAACGGTGAGCAGTTCTTC
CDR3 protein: CASGNGEQFF

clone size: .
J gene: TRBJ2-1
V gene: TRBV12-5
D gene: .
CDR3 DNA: TGTGCTAGTGGTTTGGTACGGGGTGCTGAGCAGTTCTTC
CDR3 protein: CASGLVRGAEQFF

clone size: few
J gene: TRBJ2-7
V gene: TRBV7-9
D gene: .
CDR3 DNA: TGTGCCAGCAGCTACAGGGCCCCCTACGAGCAGTACTTC
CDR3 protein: CASSYRAPYEQYF

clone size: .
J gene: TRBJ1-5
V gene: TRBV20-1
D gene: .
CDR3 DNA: TGCAGTGCGGACTACACGGACAGACTTAGCAATCAGCCCCAGCATTTT
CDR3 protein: CSADYTDRLSNQPQHF

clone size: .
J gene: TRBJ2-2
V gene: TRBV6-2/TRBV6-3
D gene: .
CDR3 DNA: TGTGCCAGCAGTTACAGGACACCCACCGGGGAGCTGTTTTTT
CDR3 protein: CASSYRTPTGELFF

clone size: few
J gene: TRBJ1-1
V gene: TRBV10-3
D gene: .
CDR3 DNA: TGTGCCATCAGTGGAGCAGGGAACACTGAAGCTTTCTTT
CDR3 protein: CAISGAGNTEAFF

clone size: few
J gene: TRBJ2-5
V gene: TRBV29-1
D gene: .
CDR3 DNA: TGCAGCGTTGGGCAGGGGAAAGAGACCCAGTACTTC
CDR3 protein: CSVGQGKETQYF

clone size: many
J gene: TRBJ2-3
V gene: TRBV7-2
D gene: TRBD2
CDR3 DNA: TGTGCCAGTACGACTAGCGGGAGGGTGAGCACAGATACGCAGTATTTT
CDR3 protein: CASTTSGRVSTDTQYF

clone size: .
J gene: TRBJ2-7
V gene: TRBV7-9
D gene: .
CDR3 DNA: TGTGCCAGCAGCCAAAATAACTACGAGCAGTACTTC
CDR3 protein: CASSQNNYEQYF

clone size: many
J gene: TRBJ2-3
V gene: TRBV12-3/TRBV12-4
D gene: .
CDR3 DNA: TGTGCCAGCAGACCCGACAGCACAGATACGCAGTATTTT
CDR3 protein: CASRPDSTDTQYF

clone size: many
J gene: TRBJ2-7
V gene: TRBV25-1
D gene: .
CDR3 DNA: TGTGCCAGCAGTGAATATGACAAGGGCGAGCAGTACTTC
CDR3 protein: CASSEYDKGEQYF

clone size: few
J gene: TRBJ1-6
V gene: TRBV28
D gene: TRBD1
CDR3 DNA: TGTGCCAGCAGTTTTTCAGGGGGCAATTCACCCCTCCACTTT
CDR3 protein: CASSFSGGNSPLHF

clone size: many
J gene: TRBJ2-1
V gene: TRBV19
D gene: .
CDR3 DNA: TGTGCCAGTAGTCAGTCTAGCTCCTACAATGAGCAGTTCTTC
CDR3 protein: CASSQSSSYNEQFF

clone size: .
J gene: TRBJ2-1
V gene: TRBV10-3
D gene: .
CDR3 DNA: TGTGCCATCATCGACAGCGTCTCCTACAATGAGCAGTTCTTC
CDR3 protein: CAIIDSVSYNEQFF

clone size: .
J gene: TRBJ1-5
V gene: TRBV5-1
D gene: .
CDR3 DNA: TGCGCCAGCAGCCTGGACACGGCGAATCAGCCCCAGCATTTT
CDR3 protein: CASSLDTANQPQHF

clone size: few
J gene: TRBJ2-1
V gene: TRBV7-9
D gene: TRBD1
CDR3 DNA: TGTGCCAGCAGCTTAGCCCTGGGACAGTACAATGAGCAGTTCTTC
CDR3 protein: CASSLALGQYNEQFF

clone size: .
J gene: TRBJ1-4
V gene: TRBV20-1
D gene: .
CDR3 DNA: TGCAGTGCTAGAGCCGGGACACGTGAAAAACTGTTTTTT
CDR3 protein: CSARAGTREKLFF

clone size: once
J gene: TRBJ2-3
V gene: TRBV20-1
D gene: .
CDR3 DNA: TGCAGTGCCGCCATGCCTGATACGCAGTATTTT
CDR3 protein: CSAAMPDTQYF

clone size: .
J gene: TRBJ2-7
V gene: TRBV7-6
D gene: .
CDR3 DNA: TGTGCCAGCAGCTTAGCGTCGGGAGTGGGGTACGAGCAGTACTTC
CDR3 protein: CASSLASGVGYEQYF

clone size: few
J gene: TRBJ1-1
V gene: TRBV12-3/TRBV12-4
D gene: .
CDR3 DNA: TGTGCCAGCAGTTTCGGACAACCAAATGAGGCTTTCTTT
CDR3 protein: CASSFGQPNEAFF

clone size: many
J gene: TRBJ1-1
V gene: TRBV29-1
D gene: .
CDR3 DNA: TGCAGCGTTGGGGGTCCTTTGGTTGAAGCTTTCTTT
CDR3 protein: CSVGGPLVEAFF

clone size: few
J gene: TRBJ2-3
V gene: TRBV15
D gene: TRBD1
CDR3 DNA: TGTGCCACCAGCAGGGAGGGACAGGGGGTTGGCACAGATACGCAGTATTTT
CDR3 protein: CATSREGQGVGTDTQYF

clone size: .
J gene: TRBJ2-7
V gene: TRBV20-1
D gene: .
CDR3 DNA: TGCAGTGCTAGAGGGGGATATTACGAGCAGTACTTC
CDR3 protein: CSARGGYYEQYF

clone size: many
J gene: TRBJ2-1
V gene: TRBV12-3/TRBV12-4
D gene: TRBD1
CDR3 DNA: TGTGCCAGCAGTCCTAACGACAGGGTTCTCGACAATGAGCAGTTCTTC
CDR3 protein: CASSPNDRVLDNEQFF

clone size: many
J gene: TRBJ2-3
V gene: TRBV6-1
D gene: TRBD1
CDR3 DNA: TGTGCCAGCAGTCCGGACAGGGGCGAATACTCTAGCACAGATACGCAGTATTTT
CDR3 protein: CASSPDRGEYSSTDTQYF

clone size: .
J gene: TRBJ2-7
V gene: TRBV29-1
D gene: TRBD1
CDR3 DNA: TGCAGCGCTCCGGGACAGGGTCCTAGAGAGCAGTACTTC
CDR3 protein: CSAPGQGPREQYF

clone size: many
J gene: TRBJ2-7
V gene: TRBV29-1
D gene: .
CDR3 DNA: TGCAGCGCGGGGGGCTTCTCCTACGAGCAGTACTTC
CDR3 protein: CSAGGFSYEQYF

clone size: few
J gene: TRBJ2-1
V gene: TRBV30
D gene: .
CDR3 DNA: TGTGCCTGGAGGACAGTATCGGCCTACAATGAGCAGTTCTTC
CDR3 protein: CAWRTVSAYNEQFF

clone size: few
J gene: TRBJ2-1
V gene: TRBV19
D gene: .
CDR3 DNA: TGTGCCACCACGTCCGGAGGGTGGCAGTTCTTC
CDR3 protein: CATTSGGWQFF

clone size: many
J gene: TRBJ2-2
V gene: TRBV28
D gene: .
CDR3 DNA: TGTGCCAGCAGTCCGTTTGGCGTCGTCACCGGGGAGCTGTTTTTT
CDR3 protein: CASSPFGVVTGELFF

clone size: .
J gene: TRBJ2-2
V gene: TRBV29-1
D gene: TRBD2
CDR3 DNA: TGCAGCGTTAGGCGGGCTAGCGGGATAGCCGGGGAGCTGTTTTTT
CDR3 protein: CSVRRASGIAGELFF

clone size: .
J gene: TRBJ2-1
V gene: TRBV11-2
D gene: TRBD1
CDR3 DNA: TGTGCCAGCAGCTTCCGGACAGGGATAAGTGGCAATGAGCAGTTCTTC
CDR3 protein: CASSFRTGISGNEQFF

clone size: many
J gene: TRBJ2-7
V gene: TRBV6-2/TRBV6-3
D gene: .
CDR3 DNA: TGTGCCAGCAGTTACGAAGGGGTTTCCTACGAGCAGTACTTC
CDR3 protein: CASSYEGVSYEQYF

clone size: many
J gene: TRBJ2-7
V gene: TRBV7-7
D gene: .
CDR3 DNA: TGTGCTAGCAGCCCCGGGAAACAGCCCTACGAGCAGTACTTC
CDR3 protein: CASSPGKQPYEQYF

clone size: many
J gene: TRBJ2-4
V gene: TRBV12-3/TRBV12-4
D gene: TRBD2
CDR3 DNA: TGTGCCAGCAGTTCGACTAGCGGGACGTCGCAGAGCATTCAGTACTTC
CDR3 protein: CASSSTSGTSQSIQYF

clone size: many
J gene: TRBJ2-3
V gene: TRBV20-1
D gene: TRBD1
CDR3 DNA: TGCAGTGCTATCGACAGGGTGGGGACAGATACGCAGTATTTT
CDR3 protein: CSAIDRVGTDTQYF

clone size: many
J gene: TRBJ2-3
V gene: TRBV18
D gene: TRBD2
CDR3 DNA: TGTGCCAGCTCACCGGGACTAGCGGGAGGTCTGGCAGATACGCAGTATTTT
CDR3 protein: CASSPGLAGGLADTQYF

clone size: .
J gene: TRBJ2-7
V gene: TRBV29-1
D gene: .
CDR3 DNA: TGCAGCGTTGAGATTCAGGGGAACCACGAGCAGTACTTC
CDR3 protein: CSVEIQGNHEQYF